A single sample is the source of the 24 T cell receptor beta chains below, sequenced in a study of T cells in women clearing cervical HPV infection. The repertoire was sequenced with immunoSEQ multiplex PCR; TCRdb's copy has only in-frame clones and lacks some. The table for this sample gives fewer than 40,000 clones. The source material was blood buffy coat. Every receptor here comes from a woman between 18 and 75 years old with a cervical HPV16 infection that either progressed to CIN3+ or cleared (not recorded which).

In regard to this clone: The read finishes 3 residues shy of the CDR3 end, and the germline J gene is used to complete it. This chain links TRBV7-9 with TRBJ2-1, with 7 bases lining up with TRBD1. With V trimmed by 4 bases and J by 9 bases, 6 bases remained unmatched. CDR3 length: 13 residues. CDR1 and CDR2 (germline): SEHNR, FQNEAQ (reference sequence). CDR3 protein: CASSSGGGSEQFF. The CDR3 bases that were read are TGTGCCAGCAGCTCAGGGGGTGGGAGTGAG. Based on the CDR3 plus reference TRBV7-9 and TRBJ2-1, the full variable domain is DTGVSQNPRHKITKRGQNVTFRCDPISEHNRLYWYRQTLGQGPEFLTYFQNEAQLEKSRLLSDRFSAERPKGSFSTLEIQRTEQGDSAMYLCASSSGGGSEQFFGPGTRLTVL.

Concerning this clone itself: The read comes to an end 3 residues before the CDR3 does, leaving the germline J gene to fill in the end. The chain joins TRBV6-1 to TRBJ1-3; D perhaps matches TRBD1 (6 bases). V shed 1 base and J shed 0 bases, with 13 bases lying between them. Germline V gives CDR1 MNHNS, CDR2 SASEGT. This CDR3 region has 17 residues. The CDR3 spells CASSEVLGASSGNTIYF. The CDR3 DNA, read in part, is TGTGCCAGCAGTGAAGTACTGGGGGCAAGCTCTGGAAACACC.

A word on this clone: Coverage ceases 3 residues before the CDR3 finishes, and the germline J gene fills in the end. This rearrangement joins TRBV18 to TRBJ2-4; maybe TRBD1 (6 bases). This CDR3 spans 12 amino acids. The germline V gene encodes CDR1 KGHSH and CDR2 LQKENI. The CDR3 sequence: CASSLQGWGQYF. Incomplete CDR3 DNA: TGTGCCAGCTCACTACAGGGTTGGGGT.

Of note for this clone: The missing CDR3 end, 3 residues past where the read stops, is filled in from the germline J gene. The chain has TRBV30 and TRBJ1-1, with 9 bases lining up with TRBD1. With V trimmed by 3 bases and J by 0 bases, 8 bases remained unmatched. The CDR3 totals 16 residues. Germline values: CDR1 GTSNPN, CDR2 SVGIG (reference sequence). The CDR3 DNA, read in part, is TGTGCCTGGAGGAGACAGGGGGTAAGGGTGAACACTGAA. Translated: CAWRRQGVRVNTE. The whole CDR3 region reads CAWRRQGVRVNTEAFF.

Notes on this clone: The CDR3 extends 3 residues past the end of the read, so its final part is completed from the germline J gene. The chain couples TRBV20-1 to TRBJ2-3, with D hard to call. V shed 5 bases and J shed 2 bases, with 17 bases lying between them. Per germline, CDR1 DFQATT and CDR2 SNEGSKA (reference sequence). The CDR3 contains 15 residues. The CDR3 here is CSAFKSARLTDTQYF. The CDR3 DNA, read in part, is TGCAGTGCTTTCAAGTCGGCGCGGCTCACAGATACG.

Concerning this clone: The read terminates 3 residues ahead of where the CDR3 ends, so the germline J gene completes it. V is TRBV9 and J is TRBJ2-5; TRBD2 matches at 9 bases. The CDR3 sequence is 16 residues long. Trimming at V came to 0 bases and at J to 4 bases, leaving 7 bases not matched to a gene. Germline V CDR1 and CDR2: SGDLS, YYNGEE. The CDR3 sequence: CASSVDVSGGRETQYF. The part of the CDR3 DNA that was read is TGTGCCAGCAGCGTAGACGTTAGCGGGGGTAGAGAGACC.

Points on this clone: The missing CDR3 end, 3 residues past where the read stops, is filled in from the germline J gene. This chain connects TRBV7-3 to TRBJ2-2; D possibly corresponds to TRBD1 (6 bases). CDR1 and CDR2 (germline): SGHTA, FQGTGA. The length of the CDR3 is 19 residues. CDR3 protein: CASSLTPAGVGSGANVLFF. The sequenced CDR3 bases are TGTGCCAGCAGCTTAACACCGGCAGGGGTCGGCTCTGGGGCCAACGTG.

The CDR3 reads CASSEGGQVTDTQYF. CDR3 DNA (partial): TGTGCCAGCAGTGAAGGGGGACAGGTCACAGATACG. The chain employs TRBV6-1 and TRBJ2-3; 8 nucleotides agree with TRBD1. The read falls 3 residues short of the CDR3 end, and the missing part is taken from the germline J gene. V lost 1 base and J lost 2; bases outside the gene matches: 2. This CDR3 spans 15 amino acids. Per germline, CDR1 MNHNS and CDR2 SASEGT.

On this clone itself: The CDR3 goes on 3 residues after the read ends, and that part is filled in from the germline J gene. This chain connects TRBV20-1 to TRBJ1-4; 7 bases map to TRBD1. Germline CDR1 and CDR2: DFQATT and SNEGSKA (reference sequence). The CDR3 runs 13 residues. The CDR3 sequence: CSATGANNSPLFF. CDR3 DNA (partial): TGCAGTGCCACAGGGGCTAATAATTCACCA.

As concerns this clone: Coverage ceases 3 residues before the CDR3 finishes, and the germline J gene fills in the end. The V call is TRBV10-3, the J call TRBJ2-5; TRBD1 is a possible D gene (6 bases). Trimming left V 4 bases short and J 4 bases short, with 19 bases between. Germline V gene data show CDR1 as ENHRY and CDR2 as SYGVKD. The CDR3 extends over 16 amino acids. CDR3 loop: CAISVGRGSTGETQYF. Incomplete CDR3 DNA: TGTGCCATCAGTGTAGGTAGGGGGAGTACTGGAGAGACC.

Regarding this clone: The observed sequence ends 3 residues before the CDR3 terminus, with the missing tail filled in from the germline J gene. This rearrangement joins TRBV7-3 to TRBJ2-1, with 7 bases matching TRBD2. Unmatched junction bases numbered 2, after V lost 3 bases and J lost 3 bases. The germline CDR1 and CDR2 sequences are SGHTA and FQGTGA. The CDR3 totals 14 residues. The CDR3 is CASSFTGGYNEQFF. The DNA read from the CDR3 is TGTGCCAGCAGCTTTACGGGGGGCTACAATGAG.

Points on this clone: The read ends 3 residues early relative to the CDR3; the germline J gene fills the gap. The chain has TRBV5-1 and TRBJ2-2; 12 nucleotides align to TRBD1. The CDR3 has 14 residues. Germline V lookup: CDR1 SGHRS, CDR2 YFSETQ. CDR3 bases read: TGCGCCAGCAGCACCGGGACAGGGGGCGAAAAG. Amino acids: CASSTGTGGEK. The CDR3 reads in full as CASSTGTGGEKLFF.

On this clone itself: The CDR3 end falls 3 residues outside the read, so it is completed with the germline J gene. The chain recombines TRBV5-4 with TRBJ1-2, with 8 positions matching TRBD1. Trimming removed 4 bases from V and 4 bases from J; junction bases left unmatched: 6. Germline assignment: CDR1 SGHNT and CDR2 YYREEE (reference sequence). This CDR3 is 14 amino acids long. The CDR3 protein is CASSPQGGSYGYTF. Incomplete CDR3 DNA: TGTGCCAGCAGCCCACAGGGGGGGAGCTATGGC.

Points on this clone: The CDR3 end falls 3 residues outside the read, so it is completed with the germline J gene. The rearrangement links TRBV7-8 to TRBJ2-7; D possibly corresponds to TRBD1 (5 bases). This CDR3 contains 14 residues. The germline gives CDR1 SGHVS, CDR2 FQNEAQ. Trimming took 6 bases from V and 2 from J, leaving 14 bases between them. The CDR3 protein is CASSKVQGTYEQYF. The part of the CDR3 DNA that was read is TGTGCCAGCAGTAAAGTTCAGGGAACCTACGAG.

Comment on this clone: The DNA ends 3 residues before the CDR3 does, and the rest of the CDR3 is filled in from the germline J gene. The chain joins TRBV7-6 to TRBJ1-5; D possibly corresponds to TRBD1 (5 bases). The germline V and J ends were trimmed by 5 bases and 6 bases, with 14 bases remaining between them. In germline, CDR1 is SGHVS, CDR2 FNYEAQ. The CDR3 is made up of 14 amino acids. CDR3 DNA (partial): TGTGCCAGCAGCGGAGGGGCCGAGGGTCAGCCC. Translating gives CASSGGAEGQP. The full CDR3 protein is CASSGGAEGQPQHF.

The covered CDR3 bases are TGTGCCAGCTCACCATACAGCCCCCCTTACGAG. Its protein is CASSPYSPPYE. The whole CDR3 reads CASSPYSPPYEQYF. The gene calls are TRBV18 and TRBJ2-7; no clear D gene. The read terminates 3 residues before the CDR3 end, so the remaining end is supplied by the germline J gene. Per the germline V gene, CDR1 is KGHSH and CDR2 is LQKENI. This CDR3 has 14 amino acids. Trimming pared 2 bases from V and 4 bases from J, leaving 12 bases between. Together with reference TRBV18 and TRBJ2-7, the CDR3 gives the full variable domain: NAGVMQNPRHLVRRRGQEARLRCSPMKGHSHVYWYRQLPEEGLKFMVYLQKENIIDESGMPKERFSAEFPKEGPSILRIQQVVRGDSAAYFCASSPYSPPYEQYFGPGTRLTVT.

A note on this clone: The read ends 3 residues shy of where the CDR3 ends; the end is completed using the germline J gene. The chain combines TRBV29-1 with TRBJ1-2, with D tentatively TRBD1 (6 bases). The CDR3 has 16 residues. From germline, CDR1 is SQVTM and CDR2 ANQGSEA. The CDR3 here is CSVQSLVGATGKGYTF. CDR3 bases read: TGCAGCGTTCAAAGTCTAGTGGGGGCCACCGGAAAAGGC.

To note about this clone: The read ends 3 residues early relative to the CDR3; the germline J gene fills the gap. V is TRBV7-2 and J is TRBJ1-3; 11 bases line up with TRBD1. The trim removed 5 bases at V and 4 bases at J, leaving 1 base unmatched. The CDR3 has 14 residues. The germline V gene encodes CDR1 SGHTA and CDR2 FQGNSA. CDR3 DNA (partial): TGTGCCAGCAGCGGACAGGGGGCGGGAAACACC. This sequence encodes CASSGQGAGNT. Given in full, the CDR3 is CASSGQGAGNTIYF.

To note about this clone: Read coverage stops 3 residues before the CDR3 terminus; the germline J gene supplies the remainder. This sequence joins TRBV9 and TRBJ1-3, with TRBD1 identical over 7 bases. CDR1 SGDLS and CDR2 YYNGEE come from the germline V gene. The junction had 9 bases not matched to a gene; V was cut back by 3 bases and J by 0 bases. The CDR3 spans 17 residues. The CDR3 bases that were read are TGTGCCAGCAGCGCGGGGACAGTGATCAACTCTGGAAACACC. Protein sequence: CASSAGTVINSGNT. Given in full, the CDR3 is CASSAGTVINSGNTIYF.

CDR3 DNA (partial): TGTGCCAGCAGCTTACCCACAGGGGGGGGC. Translated, it gives CASSLPTGGG. The whole CDR3 protein reads CASSLPTGGGYTF. J is TRBJ1-2 and V is TRBV7-2; the match to TRBD1 covers 8 bases. The CDR3 end is not reached by the read, which stops 3 residues before it; the germline J gene fills it in. This CDR3 spans 13 amino acids. Germline V CDR1 and CDR2: SGHTA, FQGNSA.

A remark on this clone: The CDR3 extends 3 residues past the end of the read, so its final part is completed from the germline J gene. J is TRBJ2-5 and V is TRBV7-2, with a tentative D call TRBD1 (5 bases). The CDR3 length is 14 residues. The V end lost 4 bases, the J end lost 0 bases, and 9 bases lay between the germline ends. Looked up from germline, CDR1 is SGHTA and CDR2 is FQGNSA. The sequenced CDR3 bases are TGTGCCAGCAGCTCCCAGGGCTACCAAGAGACC. Its protein is CASSSQGYQET. The complete CDR3 reads CASSSQGYQETQYF.

Concerning this clone: The read stops 3 residues short of the end of the CDR3; the missing end is completed from the germline J gene. This chain uses TRBV29-1 with TRBJ2-7; a possible D gene is TRBD2 (5 bases). Germline CDR1 reads SQVTM; CDR2 reads ANQGSEA. V lost 3 bases and J 5 bases, leaving 14 bases between the germline ends. The CDR3 is 13 amino acids. Partial CDR3 DNA: TGCAGCGTTGATGGTCCCCGGGGAGACGAG. Its translation: CSVDGPRGDE. The full CDR3 protein reads CSVDGPRGDEQYF.

Comment on this clone: Germline is not matched at one junction end, which may reflect a read error. The read stops 3 residues short of the end of the CDR3; the missing end is completed from the germline J gene. The chain is built from TRBV4-2 and TRBJ1-4, with 7 bases identical to TRBD1. Per germline, CDR1 LGHNA and CDR2 YNFKEQ. The CDR3 has 15 residues. The sequenced part of the CDR3 DNA is TGCGCCAGCAGCCTCCAGGCAGGGGGATATGAAAAA. Encoded protein: CASSLQAGGYEK. The whole CDR3 region reads CASSLQAGGYEKLFF.

A word on this clone: The read ends 3 residues early relative to the CDR3; the germline J gene fills the gap. The rearrangement uses TRBV2 and TRBJ2-7; D is possibly TRBD1 (5 bases). The CDR3 covers 13 residues. Germline V gene data show CDR1 as SNHLY and CDR2 as FYNNEI. The ends were cut back, 7 bases at V and 4 bases at J, with 14 bases in the middle. The CDR3 DNA, read in part, is TGTGCCAGCAAGCGAGACAGAAATTACGAG. As protein: CASKRDRNYE. In full, the CDR3 reads CASKRDRNYEQYF.